This T cell receptor beta chain was captured in a study of Tregs in tolerant kidney transplant recipients. General observations from the study: The small number of patients limits these findings pending further validation. Tregs expanded with activated donor B cells seemed most donor-specific.

Germline V CDR1 and CDR2: LNHDA, SQIVND (reference sequence). The CDR3 runs 15 residues. V was cut by 3 bases and J by 4 bases, with 15 bases left in between. With respect to this clone: Its antigen is undetermined.

Sequencing used immunoSEQ multiplex PCR; TCRdb keeps in-frame clones, though not all of them. This table holds tens of thousands of clones, over 80% found once. The source material was CD4+ T cells from blood. The chain employs TRBV19 and TRBJ1-1, with TRBD1 as a possible D gene (5 bases). The receptor was isolated from a human donor in good health. In nucleotides, the CDR3 is TGTGCCAGTAGTATCGGGGGGTTTAGGGTCACTGAAGCTTTCTTT. Its protein product is CASSIGGFRVTEAFF.